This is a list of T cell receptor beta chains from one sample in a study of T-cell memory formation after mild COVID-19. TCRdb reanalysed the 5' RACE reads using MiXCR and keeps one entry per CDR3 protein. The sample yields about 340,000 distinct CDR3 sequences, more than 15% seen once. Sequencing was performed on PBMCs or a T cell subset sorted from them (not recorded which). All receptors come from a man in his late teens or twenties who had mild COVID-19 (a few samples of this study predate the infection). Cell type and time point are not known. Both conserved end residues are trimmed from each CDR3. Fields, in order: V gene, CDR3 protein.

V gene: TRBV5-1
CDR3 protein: ASSQSVRTFAKNIQY

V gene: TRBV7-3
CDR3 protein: ASSLTGQGTEAF

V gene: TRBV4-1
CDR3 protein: ASSPTSGVNEQY

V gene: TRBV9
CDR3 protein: ASSPDGAGANVLT

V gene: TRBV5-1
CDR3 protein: ASSLAGTGIWDTQY

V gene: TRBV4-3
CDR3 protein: ASSPLGGIIQGSYGYT

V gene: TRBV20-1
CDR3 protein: SARIRTGELF

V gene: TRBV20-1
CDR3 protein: SARDPVSSGNTIY

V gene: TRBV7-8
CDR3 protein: ASRSLSGTSGKETQY

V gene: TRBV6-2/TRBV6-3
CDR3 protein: ASSTRTGVRNEQF

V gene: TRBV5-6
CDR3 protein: ATRERGRTDTQY

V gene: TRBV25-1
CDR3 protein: ASRPTPGQGTDTQY

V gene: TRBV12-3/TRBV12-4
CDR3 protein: ASSLRVGMNTEAF

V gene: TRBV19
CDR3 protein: ATTTSGGSSYEQY

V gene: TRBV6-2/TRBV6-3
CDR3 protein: ASSPTRTGNTGELF

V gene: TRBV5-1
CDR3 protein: ASSLEGNYGYT

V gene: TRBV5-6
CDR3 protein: ASSLAASGAGDTQY

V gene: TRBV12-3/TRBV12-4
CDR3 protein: ASSLGVTQY

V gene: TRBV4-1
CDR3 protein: ASSHLQGVGQPQH

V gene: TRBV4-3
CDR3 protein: ASSQDTAGATDTQY

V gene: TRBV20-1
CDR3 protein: SAELAGGPQY

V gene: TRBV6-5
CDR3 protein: ASSRGQEYSYNSPLH

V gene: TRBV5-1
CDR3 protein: ASSNGQRTDTQY

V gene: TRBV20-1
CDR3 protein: SAWTSGGQETQY

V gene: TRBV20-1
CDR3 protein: SAGASGEQF

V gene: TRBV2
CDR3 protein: ASSEAGRVKF

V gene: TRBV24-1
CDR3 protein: ATSDKHRDRAQQF

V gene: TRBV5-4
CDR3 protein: ASSLALAGGREQY

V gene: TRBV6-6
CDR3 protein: ASSTWGGELF

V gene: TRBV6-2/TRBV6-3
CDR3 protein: ASSQVPGLSTDTQY

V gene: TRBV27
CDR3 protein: ASSLGQAPYEQY

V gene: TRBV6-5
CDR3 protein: ASSYSDREETQY

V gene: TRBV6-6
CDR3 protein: ASSYGKKEKLF

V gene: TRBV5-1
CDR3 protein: ASSFLGSGVETQY

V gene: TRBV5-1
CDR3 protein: ASRPPRVDNYGYT

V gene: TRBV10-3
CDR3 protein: AISDGGQDLKYGYT

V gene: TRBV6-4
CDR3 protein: ASSEQARADTQY

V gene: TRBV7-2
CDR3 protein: ASSATVNTEAF

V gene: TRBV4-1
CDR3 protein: ASTSIAGQPYEQY

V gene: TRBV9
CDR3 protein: ASTETSGGETQY

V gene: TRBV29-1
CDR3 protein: SVGLRVAGTQY

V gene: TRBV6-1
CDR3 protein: ASRKAGDEQETQY

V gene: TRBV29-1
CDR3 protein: SVEDRGGTGTDTQY

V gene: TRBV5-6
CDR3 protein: ASSLRGLETQY

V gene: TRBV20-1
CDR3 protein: SAKEETQY

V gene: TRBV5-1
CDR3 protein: ASSSTGYLTEAF

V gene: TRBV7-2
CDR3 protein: ASSLRGTYGYT

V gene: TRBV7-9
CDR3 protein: ASRSEGGELF

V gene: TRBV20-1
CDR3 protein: SAEGARANYGYT

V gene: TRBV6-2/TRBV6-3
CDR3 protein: ASSYPRQGAISFQH